These 17 T cell receptor beta chains were sequenced from one sample in a study of OX40 agonist ivuxolimab in advanced cancers. TCRdb's table, derived via immunoSEQ multiplex PCR, lists solely in-frame clones and lacks some. Among tens of thousands of clones listed, around 80% were seen once. Sequencing was performed on CD4+ or CD8+ T cells sorted from blood, taken in a trial of the OX40 agonist ivuxolimab. Source of these receptors: an adult with an advanced solid tumor such as melanoma, head and neck, liver or kidney cancer.

The rearrangement uses TRBV5-8 and TRBJ1-5; no firm D call. The CDR3 extends over 14 amino acids. Trimming left V 0 bases short and J 5 bases short, with 9 bases between. Per germline, CDR1 SGHTS and CDR2 YDEGEE. The DNA of the CDR3 is TGTGCCAGCAGCTTGGATAGATCCTATCAGCCCCAGCATTTT. Protein product: CASSLDRSYQPQHF. Filled out from reference TRBV5-8 and TRBJ1-5, the complete variable domain reads EAGVTQSPTHLIKTRGQQATLRCSPISGHTSVYWYQQALGLGLQFLLWYDEGEERNRGNFPPRFSGRQFPNYSSELNVNALELEDSALYLCASSLDRSYQPQHFGDGTRLSIL.

The rearrangement uses TRBV5-6 and TRBJ1-6; possible D gene TRBD1, 5 bases. Germline V gene lookup returns CDR1 SGHDT and CDR2 YYEEEE. This CDR3 contains 14 residues. Trimming removed 2 bases from V and 8 bases from J, with 11 bases in between. CDR3 amino acids: CASSLRGIDSPLHF. CDR3 nucleotide sequence: TGTGCCAGCAGCTTAAGGGGAATTGATTCACCCCTCCACTTT.

This rearrangement joins TRBV27 to TRBJ2-2; D remains unclear. V lost 2 bases to trimming and J lost 9 bases, with 13 bases between them. The CDR3 runs to 14 residues. Germline V gene sequence: CDR1 MNHEY, CDR2 SMNVEV (reference sequence). CDR3 sequence (DNA): TGTGCCAGCAGTTTAACCGACACCGGCAGGGAGCTGTTTTTT. Its translation is CASSLTDTGRELFF.

The chain has TRBV7-2 and TRBJ1-2; D gene unclear. CDR1 SGHTA and CDR2 FQGNSA come from the germline V gene. The CDR3 consists of 15 residues. V lost 1 base to trimming and J lost 2 bases, with 11 bases between them. This CDR3 reads CASSLVEGPNYGYTF. CDR3 coding DNA: TGTGCCAGCAGCTTAGTTGAAGGGCCCAACTATGGCTACACCTTC.

This clone came up a few times. The chain uses TRBV4-3 and TRBJ2-2, with unresolved D. CDR1 and CDR2 (germline): LGHNA, YSLEER. V gave up 0 bases and J gave up 5 bases, with 4 bases separating them. This CDR3 has 13 amino acids. In nucleotides, the CDR3 is TGCGCCAGCAGCCAAGAAATAACCGGGGAGCTGTTTTTT. It is translated as CASSQEITGELFF.

V is TRBV15 and J is TRBJ2-7; D may match TRBD1 or TRBD2 (5 bases each). CDR1 and CDR2 (germline): LNHNV, YYDKDF (reference sequence). Deletions cut 2 bases from V and 0 bases from J, with 11 bases between. This CDR3 is 15 amino acids long. The CDR3 sequence is CATSRNDGTSYEQYF. CDR3 nucleotides: TGTGCCACCAGCAGAAACGACGGGACCTCCTACGAGCAGTACTTC.

The chain uses TRBV2 and TRBJ2-2, with D possibly TRBD1 on 5 matching bases. This CDR3 has 15 amino acids. In germline, CDR1 is SNHLY, CDR2 FYNNEI. The V and J ends lost 3 bases and 4 bases respectively, with 12 bases between them. CDR3 sequence: CASSDFGQPTGELFF. CDR3 DNA: TGTGCCAGCAGTGACTTCGGACAACCCACCGGGGAGCTGTTTTTT.

The rearrangement joins TRBV15 to TRBJ2-7; D is unresolved. The CDR3 extends over 15 amino acids. The V end was cut by 2 bases, the J end by 3 bases, with 14 bases between. The germline gives CDR1 LNHNV, CDR2 YYDKDF (reference sequence). The CDR3 reads CATSRLGRPIYEQYF. CDR3 nucleotides: TGTGCCACCAGCAGATTGGGCCGCCCGATCTACGAGCAGTACTTC.

The chain carries TRBV5-1 and TRBJ2-1; 14 bases line up with TRBD2. With 4 bases clipped from V and 5 bases from J, the junction kept 11 bases outside the gene matches. CDR3 length equals 18 residues. CDR1 SGHRS and CDR2 YFSETQ come from the germline V gene. The CDR3 coding sequence is TGCGCCAGCAGCCCCGGACTAGCGGGGGGACAAGTAAACAATGAGCAGTTCTTC. Translating gives CASSPGLAGGQVNNEQFF.

The CDR3 protein is CASRLTGGENYGYTF. The CDR3 DNA is TGTGCCAGCAGGCTGACAGGGGGCGAAAACTATGGCTACACCTTC. The chain combines TRBV5-4 with TRBJ1-2, with 10 bases matching TRBD1. Germline assignment: CDR1 SGHNT and CDR2 YYREEE (reference sequence). V dropped 5 bases and J dropped 2; count of bases not matched to a gene: 6. CDR3 length equals 15 residues.

The chain is built from TRBV5-5 and TRBJ2-5; 8 bases map to TRBD1. J lost 3 bases, V lost 5 bases, and 9 bases had no gene match. From germline, CDR1 is SGHKS and CDR2 YYEKEE (reference sequence). This CDR3 has 15 residues. CDR3 amino acids: CASRSQGALKETQYF. The CDR3 nucleotides read TGTGCCAGCAGATCTCAGGGGGCGCTTAAAGAGACCCAGTACTTC.

This clone was counted once. V and J are TRBV6-1 and TRBJ1-2; D might be TRBD1 (6 bases). With 11 bases removed from V and 3 bases from J, the gap between germline ends came to 10 bases. CDR3 length: 11 residues. Germline CDR1 is MNHNS and CDR2 is SASEGT. The CDR3 DNA reads TGTGCCTGCCGACAGGACTATGGCTACACCTTC. Its translation: CACRQDYGYTF.

The V and J genes are TRBV19 and TRBJ2-7, with D possibly TRBD2 on 5 matching bases. Trimming left V 4 bases short and J 3 bases short, with 16 bases between. The CDR3 has 15 residues. CDR1 is LNHDA, CDR2 SQIVND, per germline (reference sequence). As DNA, the CDR3 is TGTGCCAGTAGTAATCCGGGGAATAGTGGCTACGAGCAGTACTTC. Its translation: CASSNPGNSGYEQYF.

CDR3 nucleotide sequence: TGCGCCAGCAGCCAAGAACACAGCTCCTACGAGCAGTACTTC. Amino acid sequence: CASSQEHSSYEQYF. This chain links TRBV4-3 with TRBJ2-7; the D is unclear. Per germline, CDR1 LGHNA and CDR2 YSLEER. This CDR3 has 14 amino acids. V lost 0 bases to trimming and J lost 0 bases, with 6 bases between them.

The chain couples TRBV5-1 to TRBJ2-7; no firm D call. CDR1 SGHRS and CDR2 YFSETQ come from the germline V gene. The CDR3 covers 14 residues. With 0 bases removed from V and 4 bases from J, the gap between germline ends came to 11 bases. This chain's CDR3 is CASSLAPQPYEQYF. The CDR3 DNA reads TGCGCCAGCAGCTTGGCTCCACAACCATACGAGCAGTACTTC. The full variable domain, in which reference TRBV5-1 and TRBJ2-7 provide the parts outside the CDR3, is KAGVTQTPRYLIKTRGQQVTLSCSPISGHRSVSWYQQTPGQGLQFLFEYFSETQRNKGNFPGRFSGRQFSNSRSEMNVSTLELGDSALYLCASSLAPQPYEQYFGPGTRLTVT.

The DNA for the CDR3 is TGCGCCAGCAGCAGACCTGACAGGGGGCGGACAGATACGCAGTATTTT. Translated, it gives CASSRPDRGRTDTQYF. J is TRBJ2-3 and V is TRBV5-1; 10 bases fit TRBD1. With V trimmed by 4 bases and J by 3 bases, 8 bases remained unmatched. CDR1 and CDR2 from the germline V gene are SGHRS and YFSETQ. The CDR3 consists of 16 residues.

The chain joins TRBV5-1 to TRBJ2-5, with D tentatively TRBD2 (5 bases). The CDR3 length is 12 residues. With 0 bases removed from V and 5 bases from J, the gap between germline ends came to 5 bases. Per germline, CDR1 SGHRS and CDR2 YFSETQ. The DNA of the CDR3 is TGCGCCAGCAGCTTGGCGGGGGAGACCCAGTACTTC. Translated: CASSLAGETQYF.